This entry lists 21 T cell receptor beta chains sequenced from one sample in a study of blood T cell repertoires in COVID-19. TCRdb keeps only in-frame clones here, not all; method: immunoSEQ multiplex PCR. The sample has about 160,000 clones, roughly 80% seen once. Sequenced material: PBMCs or T cells enriched from blood (not recorded which). The receptors originated from a woman in her forties with acute COVID-19.

This chain connects TRBV19 to TRBJ1-1; D may be TRBD1 (5 bases). Germline-derived CDR1 and CDR2 are LNHDA and SQIVND (reference sequence). The CDR3 spans 14 residues. V was clipped by 5 bases and J by 1 base, with 11 bases between them. The chain's CDR3 is CASSRAGQNTEAFF. In DNA form, the CDR3 reads TGTGCCAGTAGTCGGGCAGGGCAGAACACTGAAGCTTTCTTT.

The chain is built from TRBV5-5 and TRBJ2-1; 14 bases are a match to TRBD2. V trimming: 4 bases; J trimming: 8 bases; junction bases outside the gene matches: 14. Germline V gene data show CDR1 as SGHKS and CDR2 as YYEKEE (reference sequence). The CDR3 totals 18 residues. The CDR3 region has the DNA TGTGCCAGCAGCCCCACGGGACTAGCGGGAGTGGTTAAAGATGAGCAGTTCTTC. This sequence encodes CASSPTGLAGVVKDEQFF.

The chain uses TRBV6-2 or TRBV6-3 and TRBJ1-1; D may be TRBD1 (6 bases). The CDR3 sequence is 16 residues long. Germline V gene data show CDR1 as MNHEY and CDR2 as SVGEGT. Trimming shortened V by 6 bases and J by 2 bases, and 19 bases separated the two germline ends. The CDR3 DNA reads TGTGCCAGCAGCCCTCGATACGGACAGCCTAACACTGAAGCTTTCTTT. It encodes CASSPRYGQPNTEAFF.

This clone appeared a single time. The genes are TRBV14 and TRBJ2-5, with 10 bases that match TRBD2. There are 20 residues in the CDR3. The germline CDR1 and CDR2 sequences are SGHDN and FVKESK. The ends lost 2 bases at V and 4 bases at J; junction bases unmatched: 19. The CDR3 is CASSQSRDSGRIRGGETQYF. As DNA, the CDR3 is TGTGCCAGCAGCCAATCGAGAGATAGCGGGAGGATCAGAGGAGGAGAGACCCAGTACTTC.

The chain is built from TRBV29-1 and TRBJ1-2; no reliable D call. V lost 0 bases and J 14 bases, leaving 13 bases between the germline ends. Germline V lookup: CDR1 SQVTM, CDR2 ANQGSEA. The CDR3 is made up of 11 amino acids. For the CDR3, the DNA is TGCAGCGTTGAAGATGCGGTCTCCGTAACCTTC. It is translated as CSVEDAVSVTF. The variable domain in full, with the rest retrieved from reference TRBV29-1 and TRBJ1-2, is SAVISQKPSRDICQRGTSLTIQCQVDSQVTMMFWYRQQPGQSLTLIATANQGSEATYESGFVIDKFPISRPNLTFSTLTVSNMSPEDSSIYLCSVEDAVSVTFGSGTRLTVV.

This chain uses TRBV3-1 (or the pseudogene TRBV3-2) with TRBJ2-2; 8 nucleotides match TRBD2. The CDR3 runs 17 residues. CDR1 and CDR2 from the germline V gene are LGHDT and YNNKEL (reference sequence). V gave up 2 bases and J gave up 6 bases; unmatched junction bases: 11. CDR3 nucleotide sequence: TGTGCCAGCAGCCAAAAGCAGGTCGGGAGGGGAGCCGGGGAGCTGTTTTTT. As protein: CASSQKQVGRGAGELFF.

This chain joins TRBV13 and TRBJ2-7, with 11 bases fitting TRBD1. CDR3 length: 14 amino acids. The V gene end was trimmed by 5 bases and the J gene end by 4 bases; junction bases not matched to a gene: 4. CDR1 is PRHDT and CDR2 is FYEKMQ in the germline V gene (reference sequence). The CDR3 DNA sequence: TGTGCCAGCAGCCACGGACAGGGGGCTTACGAGCAGTACTTC. This sequence encodes CASSHGQGAYEQYF. Full variable domain (missing parts from reference TRBV13 and TRBJ2-7): AAGVIQSPRHLIKEKRETATLKCYPIPRHDTVYWYQQGPGQDPQFLISFYEKMQSDKGSIPDRFSAQQFSDYHSELNMSSLELGDSALYFCASSHGQGAYEQYFGPGTRLTVT.

The rearrangement links TRBV2 to TRBJ2-1, with 8 nucleotides matching TRBD2. V lost 7 bases and J lost 9; bases outside the gene matches: 11. Germline V gene sequence: CDR1 SNHLY, CDR2 FYNNEI. The CDR3 is made up of 14 amino acids. The CDR3 loop is CASKERGPLGEQFF. The CDR3 coding sequence is TGTGCCAGCAAAGAGCGGGGGCCTTTAGGTGAGCAGTTCTTC.

The chain recombines TRBV3-1 (or the pseudogene TRBV3-2) with TRBJ2-7; 10 positions match TRBD2. This CDR3 region has 20 residues. V was clipped by 1 base and J by 4 bases; unmatched bases: 19. The germline V gene encodes CDR1 LGHDT and CDR2 YNNKEL (reference sequence). The CDR3 nucleotides are TGTGCCAGCAGCCAAGCGGTCAGGGCTAGCGGGAGCGTCGTCCTATACGAGCAGTACTTC. The encoded protein is CASSQAVRASGSVVLYEQYF.

This chain uses TRBV6-1 with TRBJ1-2; no reliable D call. This CDR3 comprises 15 residues. Looked up from germline, CDR1 is MNHNS and CDR2 is SASEGT. The ends were cut back, 2 bases at V and 6 bases at J, with 16 bases in the middle. CDR3 loop: CASSESVALADGYTF. CDR3 bases: TGTGCCAGCAGTGAATCGGTCGCTTTGGCGGATGGCTACACCTTC.

V is TRBV5-1 and J is TRBJ2-3; D ambiguous. The germline V and J ends were trimmed by 4 bases and 0 bases, with 9 bases remaining between them. CDR1 and CDR2 (germline): SGHRS, YFSETQ. The CDR3 consists of 14 residues. The CDR3 region has the DNA TGCGCCAGCAGCCTCCTTACTAGCACAGATACGCAGTATTTT. This sequence encodes CASSLLTSTDTQYF. Drawing the rest from reference TRBV5-1 and TRBJ2-3, the complete variable domain is KAGVTQTPRYLIKTRGQQVTLSCSPISGHRSVSWYQQTPGQGLQFLFEYFSETQRNKGNFPGRFSGRQFSNSRSEMNVSTLELGDSALYLCASSLLTSTDTQYFGPGTRLTVL.

This chain links TRBV29-1 with TRBJ1-1, with TRBD1 matching 9 bases. With V trimmed by 2 bases and J by 4 bases, 5 bases remained unmatched. Per germline, CDR1 SQVTM and CDR2 ANQGSEA. The CDR3 contains 14 residues. CDR3 residues: CSVERTGVGTEAFF. The DNA for the CDR3 is TGCAGCGTTGAACGGACAGGGGTGGGCACTGAAGCTTTCTTT.

The V call is TRBV9, the J call TRBJ2-7; 7 nucleotides agree with TRBD1. This CDR3 is built from 12 residues. V trimming: 5 bases; J trimming: 7 bases; junction bases outside the gene matches: 6. CDR1 is SGDLS, CDR2 YYNGEE, per germline. CDR3 residues: CASSLTGEEQYF. The CDR3 region has the DNA TGTGCCAGCAGTCTTACAGGGGAAGAGCAGTACTTC.

This chain connects TRBV13 to TRBJ2-1; 11 bases agree with TRBD1. Germline V gene sequence: CDR1 PRHDT, CDR2 FYEKMQ (reference sequence). After removal of 5 bases from V and 2 bases from J, the junction contained 11 bases not matched to a gene. The length of the CDR3 is 18 residues. The chain's CDR3 is CASSGGGQGATPYNEQFF. CDR3 sequence (DNA): TGTGCCAGCAGCGGGGGTGGACAGGGGGCGACCCCCTACAATGAGCAGTTCTTC.

This chain joins TRBV19 and TRBJ2-1, with 8 bases identical to TRBD2. CDR3 length equals 18 residues. Germline trimming cut 2 bases from V and 8 bases from J; bases unmatched to any gene: 17. Germline V gene lookup returns CDR1 LNHDA and CDR2 SQIVND (reference sequence). The DNA for the CDR3 is TGTGCCAGTAGTATACCTGGGGGTCTCAGCGGGAGCCTCTATGAGCAGTTCTTC. Translating gives CASSIPGGLSGSLYEQFF.

The table lists this clone with a few counts. The chain carries TRBV28 and TRBJ1-1; D might be TRBD1 (6 bases). The ends were cut back, 2 bases at V and 4 bases at J, with 23 bases in the middle. CDR3 length: 18 amino acids. CDR1 MDHEN and CDR2 SYDVKM come from the germline V gene. CDR3 amino acids: CASSLLSSETGWTTEAFF. As DNA, the CDR3 is TGTGCCAGCAGTTTACTATCCTCTGAAACAGGGTGGACCACTGAAGCTTTCTTT.

CDR3 residues: CASSLASTSGSRETQYF. DNA of the CDR3: TGTGCCAGCAGCTTAGCGTCGACTAGCGGGAGTAGAGAGACCCAGTACTTC. The chain links TRBV7-9 to TRBJ2-5, with 12 bases that match TRBD2. Germline lookup yields CDR1 SEHNR and CDR2 FQNEAQ (reference sequence). The CDR3 is made up of 17 amino acids. The V gene end was trimmed by 0 bases and the J gene end by 4 bases; junction bases not matched to a gene: 6.

The rearrangement links TRBV29-1 to TRBJ2-4; 8 bases are shared with TRBD1. V lost 4 bases to trimming and J lost 6 bases; unmatched junction nucleotides: 8. The CDR3 is 14 amino acids. Germline CDR1 SQVTM, CDR2 ANQGSEA. CDR3 nucleotides: TGCAGCGTTGTTGGGCAGGGGGCGATAAACATTCAGTACTTC. Amino acids: CSVVGQGAINIQYF.

The chain recombines TRBV29-1 with TRBJ1-2; D is unresolved. Trimming shortened V by 2 bases and J by 7 bases, and 11 bases separated the two germline ends. The germline gives CDR1 SQVTM, CDR2 ANQGSEA. The CDR3 loop spans 12 amino acids. CDR3 DNA: TGCAGCGTTGAACCAACGCGGGTTGGCTACACCTTC. It translates to CSVEPTRVGYTF.

CDR3 sequence: CASSPLLAGANVLTF. The CDR3 region has the DNA TGTGCCAGCAGCCCCCTACTAGCTGGGGCCAACGTCCTGACTTTC. The chain joins TRBV11-3 to TRBJ2-6, with D possibly being TRBD2 (5 bases). The CDR3 loop spans 15 amino acids. Trimming took 5 bases from V and 2 from J, leaving 10 bases between them. The V gene's germline CDR1 is SGHNT and CDR2 YENEEA.

V gene TRBV5-1 combines with J gene TRBJ2-1; the match to TRBD2 covers 11 bases. In germline, CDR1 is SGHRS, CDR2 YFSETQ. Trimming removed 0 bases from V and 8 bases from J; junction bases left unmatched: 1. This CDR3 is 14 amino acids long. The CDR3 nucleotides are TGCGCCAGCAGCTTGGGGACTAGCGGGTATGAGCAGTTCTTC. It translates to CASSLGTSGYEQFF.